These 18 T cell receptor beta chains came from one sample sequenced in a study of blood T cell repertoires in COVID-19 (TCRdb year 2020). The library was obtained by the immunoSEQ multiplex PCR assay. The clones in this table, taken by TCRdb from immuneACCESS, are in-frame only. Not every clone is retained; where verified, under half of the shortfall comes from an unresolved V gene, and the cause of the rest is unknown. Across this sample there are about 270,000 clones, with around nine tenths seen only once. Over 8% of the sample is in the top ten clones. The sample was peripheral blood. The receptors stem from a middle-aged man with active or convalescent COVID-19.

This chain uses TRBV19 with TRBJ1-5; 9 bases align to TRBD1. The J segment lost 6 bases and the V segment lost 5 bases, leaving 8 bases of the junction unmatched. Germline CDR1 is LNHDA and CDR2 is SQIVND (reference sequence). This CDR3 comprises 15 residues. The CDR3 loop reads CASSEDRGLSQPQHF. CDR3 bases: TGTGCCAGTAGTGAAGACAGGGGGTTGAGTCAGCCCCAGCATTTT.

V gene TRBV6-5 combines with J gene TRBJ1-5, with TRBD1 matching over 8 bases. Germline lookup yields CDR1 MNHEY and CDR2 SVGAGI. The CDR3 loop spans 13 amino acids. The ends lost 4 bases at V and 7 bases at J; junction bases unmatched: 3. DNA of the CDR3: TGTGCCAGCAGTTCGGACAGGGACCAGCCCCAGCATTTT. This sequence encodes CASSSDRDQPQHF.

The chain employs TRBV5-4 and TRBJ2-7; 8 bases align to TRBD2. V dropped 2 bases and J dropped 2; count of bases not matched to a gene: 6. The CDR3 totals 15 residues. Germline CDR1 reads SGHNT; CDR2 reads YYREEE (reference sequence). The chain's CDR3 is CASSFPGRATYEQYF. In DNA form, the CDR3 reads TGTGCCAGCAGCTTTCCCGGGAGGGCCACCTACGAGCAGTACTTC.

Concerning this clone itself: Within the sample, other DNA sequences also encode this same CDR3. The DNA for the CDR3 is TGCGCCAGCAGCCCCGGGACAGAATACAATGAGCAGTTCTTC. Translating gives CASSPGTEYNEQFF. The chain links TRBV5-1 to TRBJ2-1, with 7 bases lining up with TRBD1. The CDR3 is made up of 14 amino acids. Losses at the gene ends were 4 bases for V and 4 bases for J; bases not matched to a gene: 5. Per the germline V gene, CDR1 is SGHRS and CDR2 is YFSETQ.

The V gene is TRBV27, the J gene TRBJ2-1, with 9 bases lining up with TRBD2. J lost 6 bases, V lost 7 bases, and 7 bases had no gene match. The germline V gene encodes CDR1 MNHEY and CDR2 SMNVEV (reference sequence). CDR3 length: 14 residues. The CDR3 region is CASIETSGFNEQFF. The CDR3 coding sequence is TGTGCCAGCATTGAGACTAGCGGATTCAATGAGCAGTTCTTC.

The V call is TRBV28, the J call TRBJ2-2, with 9 bases fitting TRBD1. The V gene's germline CDR1 is MDHEN and CDR2 SYDVKM. The junction had 6 bases not matched to a gene; V was cut back by 5 bases and J by 5 bases. The CDR3 loop spans 15 amino acids. The CDR3 DNA sequence: TGTGCCAGCAGTAAACAGGGGGCAAGGACCGGGGAGCTGTTTTTT. Protein product: CASSKQGARTGELFF. Combining the CDR3 with reference TRBV28 and TRBJ2-2 gives the whole variable domain DVKVTQSSRYLVKRTGEKVFLECVQDMDHENMFWYRQDPGLGLRLIYFSYDVKMKEKGDIPEGYSVSREKKERFSLILESASTNQTSMYLCASSKQGARTGELFFGEGSRLTVL.

The chain employs TRBV19 and TRBJ1-1; no clear D. The V end lost 2 bases, the J end lost 6 bases, and 7 bases lay between the germline ends. The CDR3 covers 12 residues. The V gene's germline CDR1 is LNHDA and CDR2 SQIVND (reference sequence). CDR3 DNA: TGTGCCAGTAGTATAACCGCGGCTGAAGCTTTCTTT. Amino acids: CASSITAAEAFF.

The chain links TRBV2 to TRBJ2-7; D possibly corresponds to TRBD1 (5 bases). Trimming shortened V by 2 bases and J by 6 bases, and 14 bases separated the two germline ends. Germline CDR1 SNHLY, CDR2 FYNNEI. The CDR3 extends over 14 amino acids. CDR3 region: CASSERQGKAEQYF. CDR3 in DNA: TGTGCCAGCAGTGAAAGGCAGGGTAAGGCCGAGCAGTACTTC. Full variable domain (remainder filled in from reference TRBV2 and TRBJ2-7): EPEVTQTPSHQVTQMGQEVILRCVPISNHLYFYWYRQILGQKVEFLVSFYNNEISEKSEIFDDQFSVERPDGSNFTLKIRSTKLEDSAMYFCASSERQGKAEQYFGPGTRLTVT.

This rearrangement joins TRBV30 to TRBJ1-5; perhaps TRBD1 as D (5 bases). CDR1 is GTSNPN and CDR2 is SVGIG in the germline V gene (reference sequence). This CDR3 has 16 amino acids. V shed 2 bases and J shed 5 bases, with 19 bases lying between them. This CDR3 reads CAWSLLTGFGDQPQHF. The DNA of the CDR3 is TGTGCCTGGAGTCTACTAACAGGTTTTGGGGATCAGCCCCAGCATTTT.

In its sample, this clone was seen once. The chain carries TRBV19 and TRBJ1-1; D perhaps matches TRBD1 (6 bases). The CDR3 extends over 15 amino acids. Trimming took 5 bases from V and 0 from J, leaving 13 bases between them. Germline V CDR1 and CDR2: LNHDA, SQIVND (reference sequence). CDR3 sequence (DNA): TGTGCCAGTAGTGCTGAAGGGGGACTGAACACTGAAGCTTTCTTT. Protein: CASSAEGGLNTEAFF.

The gene calls are TRBV7-2 and TRBJ2-7, with 12 bases aligning to TRBD2. The length of the CDR3 is 15 residues. Trimming cost V 5 bases and J 4 bases; bases outside gene matches: 6. CDR1 is SGHTA and CDR2 is FQGNSA in the germline V gene. In DNA form, the CDR3 reads TGTGCCAGCAGCCTTGGACTAGCGGGGACGTACGAGCAGTACTTC. This gives the protein CASSLGLAGTYEQYF.

This rearrangement joins TRBV3-1 (or the pseudogene TRBV3-2) to TRBJ2-1, with 8 positions matching TRBD1. V shed 4 bases and J 6 bases; nucleotides not matched to a gene: 11. This CDR3 region has 16 residues. Germline V gene data show CDR1 as LGHDT and CDR2 as YNNKEL (reference sequence). This CDR3 reads CASSLGQGTGGNEQFF. CDR3 nucleotides: TGTGCCAGCAGCCTCGGACAGGGAACCGGAGGCAATGAGCAGTTCTTC.

V usage is TRBV9 and J usage is TRBJ1-1; the D is unclear. The V gene's germline CDR1 is SGDLS and CDR2 YYNGEE. The CDR3 is 14 amino acids. Trimming took off 3 bases at V and 4 bases at J, with 13 bases between the two ends. The CDR3 DNA follows: TGTGCCAGCAGCGCCGACACCCGGGGCACTGAAGCTTTCTTT. Translating it yields CASSADTRGTEAFF.

The V gene is TRBV6-1, the J gene TRBJ1-5; 7 bases are shared with TRBD1. Germline assignment: CDR1 MNHNS and CDR2 SASEGT. Germline trimming cut 1 base from V and 9 bases from J; bases unmatched to any gene: 9. This CDR3 is 15 amino acids long. The CDR3 loop reads CASSEDPGGIRPQHF. The CDR3, as DNA: TGTGCCAGCAGTGAAGATCCAGGGGGGATAAGGCCCCAGCATTTT.

A few counts support this clone. CDR3 sequence: CATSRNLAEITDTQYF. The CDR3 bases are TGTGCCACCAGCAGGAATCTAGCGGAGATTACAGATACGCAGTATTTT. The chain has TRBV15 and TRBJ2-3; 7 bases line up with TRBD2. V shed 3 bases and J 3 bases; nucleotides not matched to a gene: 9. Germline CDR1 LNHNV, CDR2 YYDKDF (reference sequence). The CDR3 has 16 amino acids.

This clone was recorded once. V and J are TRBV19 and TRBJ2-7; D gene uncertain. CDR3 length equals 11 residues. Germline loops: CDR1 LNHDA, CDR2 SQIVND (reference sequence). Trimming removed 9 bases at V and 5 bases at J, with 11 bases between. This CDR3 is CARTLRHEQYF. DNA of the CDR3: TGTGCCAGGACACTCCGCCACGAGCAGTACTTC.

This rearrangement joins TRBV7-9 to TRBJ2-2, with D perhaps TRBD2 (5 bases). In germline, CDR1 is SEHNR, CDR2 FQNEAQ (reference sequence). This CDR3 is 16 amino acids long. Trimming shortened V by 5 bases and J by 0 bases, and 13 bases separated the two germline ends. The CDR3 nucleotides read TGTGCCAGCAGCCCTATAGAGGGTACGAACACCGGGGAGCTGTTTTTT. It yields the protein CASSPIEGTNTGELFF.

The chain has TRBV10-1 and TRBJ2-2; D gene uncertain. V lost 6 bases and J 2 bases, leaving 10 bases between the germline ends. The CDR3 is 14 residues long. CDR1 WNHNN and CDR2 SYGVQD come from the germline V gene (reference sequence). CDR3 bases: TGCGCCAGCAGGGCAGCAGGCAACACCGGGGAGCTGTTTTTT. This sequence encodes CASRAAGNTGELFF.